This entry is about one T cell receptor (beta chain). The antigen is undetermined. This entry is derived from a study of T cell repertoires in cytomegalovirus infection. Across the study: Recently identified HLA-C-restricted CMV epitopes were used, and well-studied HLA-B-restricted CMV epitopes were used as well. Shared public TCR beta signatures pointed to both CMV infection and a matching HLA type. Whole-study findings and limits: HLA-C-restricted CMV clonotypes gave the most frequent clonotype in two of eight donors.

TCRdb recomputed calls from the reads with MiXCR, one row per CDR3 protein. Among 50,000 or so distinct CDR3 sequences listed, 15% to 25% were seen once. Trimming at V came to 7 bases and at J to 0 bases, leaving 5 bases not matched to a gene. Germline CDR1 SEHNR, CDR2 FQNEAQ (reference sequence). The CDR3 has 15 residues. This TCR was recovered from a human donor in good health (CMV status not recorded). Some clones in this sample may be carry-over from other donors' samples. Sequencing was performed on CD8+ T cells from cultured PBMCs, taken from culture after CMV antigen stimulation. The chain couples TRBV7-9 to TRBJ2-2; 7 bases map to TRBD1. The CDR3 reads CASNGDRPNTGELFF. The CDR3 DNA reads as TGTGCCAGCAACGGGGACAGACCGAACACCGGGGAGCTGTTTTTT.